The 21 T cell receptor beta chains listed next were all sequenced from one sample in a study of blood T cell repertoires in COVID-19. Libraries were prepared by immunoSEQ multiplex PCR; TCRdb keeps only in-frame clonotypes and omits some of them. Counted here are 130,000 or so clones, roughly three quarters occurring once; the ten biggest clones make up around 2%. The source material was peripheral blood. These receptor sequences come from a woman in her 70s with acute or convalescent COVID-19.

V and J are TRBV25-1 and TRBJ1-1, with D maybe TRBD1 (6 bases). Germline assignment: CDR1 MGHDK and CDR2 SYGVNS. The CDR3 runs to 15 residues. Between the trimmed V and J ends, which lost 6 bases and 0 bases, there was a span of 14 bases. CDR3 amino acids: CASSATWDMNTEAFF. For the CDR3, the DNA is TGTGCCAGCAGCGCCACATGGGACATGAACACTGAAGCTTTCTTT. The full variable domain, rest sourced from reference TRBV25-1 and TRBJ1-1, is EADIYQTPRYLVIGTGKKITLECSQTMGHDKMYWYQQDPGMELHLIHYSYGVNSTEKGDLSSESTVSRIRTEHFPLTLESARPSHTSQYLCASSATWDMNTEAFFGQGTRLTVV.

This chain connects TRBV19 to TRBJ1-2, with D hard to call. The CDR3 is 13 amino acids. Trimming pared 6 bases from V and 8 bases from J, leaving 16 bases between. CDR1 and CDR2 from the germline V gene are LNHDA and SQIVND (reference sequence). CDR3 sequence: CASRYSTRGGYTF. CDR3 bases: TGTGCCAGTAGGTATAGCACGCGGGGAGGCTACACCTTC.

This clone showed up just a few times. The chain is built from TRBV18 and TRBJ2-1; D is unresolved. This CDR3 region has 14 residues. Germline assignment: CDR1 KGHSH and CDR2 LQKENI. V lost 5 bases and J 7 bases, leaving 15 bases between the germline ends. The CDR3 protein is CASSSAGALNEQFF. DNA for the CDR3: TGTGCCAGCTCATCGGCCGGAGCCCTAAATGAGCAGTTCTTC.

The chain joins TRBV3-1 (or the pseudogene TRBV3-2) to TRBJ2-1, with TRBD2 identical over 9 bases. The CDR3 runs to 16 residues. Germline V gene lookup returns CDR1 LGHDT and CDR2 YNNKEL (reference sequence). After removal of 4 bases from V and 6 bases from J, the junction contained 10 bases not matched to a gene. The DNA of the CDR3 is TGTGCCAGCAGCCGGTTTCTAGCGGGGTCAATCAATGAGCAGTTCTTC. This gives the protein CASSRFLAGSINEQFF.

The chain has TRBV2 and TRBJ1-2; 8 bases agree with TRBD1. The length of the CDR3 is 14 residues. V lost 0 bases to trimming and J lost 4 bases; unmatched junction nucleotides: 1. From germline, CDR1 is SNHLY and CDR2 FYNNEI. CDR3 bases: TGTGCCAGCAGTGAAGCGGGGACAGGCTATGGCTACACCTTC. It encodes CASSEAGTGYGYTF.

This chain joins TRBV6-5 and TRBJ2-7; 7 bases agree with TRBD1. The V segment lost 4 bases and the J segment 6 bases; nucleotides outside the gene matches: 15. Germline assignment: CDR1 MNHEY and CDR2 SVGAGI. The CDR3 extends over 16 amino acids. The CDR3 nucleotides read TGTGCCAGCAGTTTCGGTCCGACAGGGAATCCCCTCGAGCAGTACTTC. This gives the protein CASSFGPTGNPLEQYF.

The CDR3 coding sequence is TGCGCCAGCAGCTCCCGCGGGGATGAGCAGTTCTTC. It translates to CASSSRGDEQFF. V gene TRBV5-1 combines with J gene TRBJ2-1, with D perhaps matching TRBD2 (6 bases). CDR1 and CDR2 from the germline V gene are SGHRS and YFSETQ. V dropped 3 bases and J dropped 8 bases, with 9 bases sitting between them. This CDR3 is 12 amino acids long.

This clone has just a few counts. This chain joins TRBV6-2 or TRBV6-3 and TRBJ2-6; 7 bases match TRBD1. The CDR3 loop spans 18 amino acids. The germline CDR1 and CDR2 sequences are MNHEY and SVGEGT. Trimming removed 5 bases from V and 0 bases from J; junction bases left unmatched: 10. Here the CDR3 reads CASSTFRDSHSGANVLTF. DNA of the CDR3: TGTGCCAGCAGTACGTTCCGGGACAGCCACTCTGGGGCCAACGTCCTGACTTTC.

This clone was counted between two and nine times. The rearrangement links TRBV12-5 to TRBJ2-5; TRBD2 is a possible D gene (6 bases). The CDR3 runs to 15 residues. The germline CDR1 and CDR2 sequences are LGHNT and FRNRAP. V was cut by 2 bases and J by 2 bases, with 12 bases left in between. Written as DNA, the CDR3 is TGTGCTAGTGGTTTGTGGCTAGCGAAACAAGAGACCCAGTACTTC. It codes for CASGLWLAKQETQYF.

There are a few counts of this clone. The V gene is TRBV11-2, the J gene TRBJ2-2, with unresolved D. Per germline, CDR1 SGHAT and CDR2 FQNNGV. With 1 base removed from V and 3 bases from J, the gap between germline ends came to 12 bases. The CDR3 extends over 16 amino acids. The CDR3 loop reads CASSLGFSRYTGELFF. The DNA of the CDR3 is TGTGCCAGCAGCTTAGGGTTTAGTCGGTACACCGGGGAGCTGTTTTTT.

The chain has TRBV2 and TRBJ1-6; 7 bases map to TRBD1. Germline V gene data show CDR1 as SNHLY and CDR2 as FYNNEI. Losses at the gene ends were 9 bases for V and 0 bases for J; bases not matched to a gene: 5. The length of the CDR3 is 15 residues. This chain's CDR3 is CASIQGSSYNSPLHF. Here the CDR3 DNA reads TGTGCCAGTATACAGGGGAGCTCCTATAATTCACCCCTCCACTTT.

This clone was found a few times. This chain connects TRBV2 to TRBJ1-1; D ambiguous. Per germline, CDR1 SNHLY and CDR2 FYNNEI. The CDR3 sequence is 12 residues long. Trimming cost V 10 bases and J 4 bases, with 13 bases left between them. CDR3 sequence reads: CATRWRSTEAFF. The CDR3 region has the DNA TGTGCCACCCGTTGGAGGAGCACTGAAGCTTTCTTT. Combining the CDR3 with reference TRBV2 and TRBJ1-1 gives the whole variable domain EPEVTQTPSHQVTQMGQEVILRCVPISNHLYFYWYRQILGQKVEFLVSFYNNEISEKSEIFDDQFSVERPDGSNFTLKIRSTKLEDSAMYFCATRWRSTEAFFGQGTRLTVV.

The chain recombines TRBV7-2 with TRBJ2-3; 8 bases match TRBD1. The CDR3 runs 14 residues. V was clipped by 4 bases and J by 2 bases; unmatched bases: 2. Germline loops: CDR1 SGHTA, CDR2 FQGNSA. CDR3 nucleotide sequence: TGTGCCAGCAGCTCGACAGGGGCCACAGATACGCAGTATTTT. Its translation is CASSSTGATDTQYF. The variable domain in full, completed from reference TRBV7-2 and TRBJ2-3, reads GAGVSQSPSNKVTEKGKDVELRCDPISGHTALYWYRQSLGQGLEFLIYFQGNSAPDKSGLPSDRFSAERTGGSVSTLTIQRTQQEDSAVYLCASSSTGATDTQYFGPGTRLTVL.

The V call is TRBV10-1, the J call TRBJ2-1, with TRBD2 as a possible D gene (5 bases). From germline, CDR1 is WNHNN and CDR2 SYGVQD (reference sequence). Trimming pared 5 bases from V and 6 bases from J, leaving 8 bases between. The length of the CDR3 is 12 residues. In nucleotides, the CDR3 is TGCGCCAGCAGTAGCGGCTCCAATGAGCAGTTCTTC. This sequence encodes CASSSGSNEQFF.

The rearrangement links TRBV18 to TRBJ1-2, with 8 bases fitting TRBD1. J gave up 5 bases and V 0 bases, and 8 bases lay outside the gene matches. Looked up from germline, CDR1 is KGHSH and CDR2 is LQKENI. This CDR3 is built from 16 residues. CDR3 nucleotides: TGTGCCAGCTCACCACCGAGCAGGGGGCGCTTTTATGGCTACACCTTC. This encodes CASSPPSRGRFYGYTF.

In its sample, this clone was seen a few times. This chain uses TRBV29-1 with TRBJ1-2, with unresolved D. Trimming cost V 5 bases and J 0 bases, with 13 bases left between them. Germline loops: CDR1 SQVTM, CDR2 ANQGSEA. The CDR3 has 14 amino acids. The CDR3 protein is CSVTRRGANYGYTF. CDR3 DNA: TGCAGCGTTACAAGACGGGGAGCTAACTATGGCTACACCTTC.

In its sample, this clone was seen many times. The rearrangement uses TRBV18 and TRBJ1-2, with D maybe TRBD1 (6 bases). The CDR3 is 15 amino acids. V was clipped by 1 base and J by 2 bases, with 11 bases between them. CDR1 KGHSH and CDR2 LQKENI come from the germline V gene. CDR3 coding DNA: TGTGCCAGCTCACCACAAGGGGGTGGGAACTATGGCTACACCTTC. It is translated as CASSPQGGGNYGYTF.

The chain carries TRBV5-5 and TRBJ2-7, with 8 bases aligning to TRBD1. CDR3 length: 14 residues. Germline V lookup: CDR1 SGHKS, CDR2 YYEKEE (reference sequence). The trim removed 6 bases at V and 4 bases at J, leaving 9 bases unmatched. The CDR3 bases are TGTGCCAGCACCCCTCGGGACAGGATTTACGAGCAGTACTTC. This sequence encodes CASTPRDRIYEQYF.

V and J are TRBV27 and TRBJ2-7, with 8 bases that match TRBD1. The CDR3 loop spans 17 amino acids. V lost 0 bases to trimming and J lost 2 bases; unmatched junction nucleotides: 9. The germline V gene encodes CDR1 MNHEY and CDR2 SMNVEV (reference sequence). CDR3 coding DNA: TGTGCCAGCAGTTTATCGAATCCCGGGACAGGTGCCTACGAGCAGTACTTC. This sequence encodes CASSLSNPGTGAYEQYF.

This clone was found a few times. The V gene is TRBV18, the J gene TRBJ1-2; 8 bases align to TRBD1. V gave up 3 bases and J gave up 4 bases; unmatched junction bases: 7. CDR3 length: 15 residues. In germline, CDR1 is KGHSH, CDR2 LQKENI. Here the CDR3 DNA reads TGTGCCAGCTCACCCCAGGGACAGGCCATCTATGGCTACACCTTC. Amino acid sequence: CASSPQGQAIYGYTF.

The chain recombines TRBV28 with TRBJ1-2; 7 positions agree with TRBD1. J gave up 4 bases and V 6 bases, and 5 bases lay outside the gene matches. The CDR3 is 13 residues long. The germline V gene encodes CDR1 MDHEN and CDR2 SYDVKM. The CDR3 nucleotides are TGTGCCAGCAGGACAGGGCCTCTCTATGGCTACACCTTC. Translation: CASRTGPLYGYTF.